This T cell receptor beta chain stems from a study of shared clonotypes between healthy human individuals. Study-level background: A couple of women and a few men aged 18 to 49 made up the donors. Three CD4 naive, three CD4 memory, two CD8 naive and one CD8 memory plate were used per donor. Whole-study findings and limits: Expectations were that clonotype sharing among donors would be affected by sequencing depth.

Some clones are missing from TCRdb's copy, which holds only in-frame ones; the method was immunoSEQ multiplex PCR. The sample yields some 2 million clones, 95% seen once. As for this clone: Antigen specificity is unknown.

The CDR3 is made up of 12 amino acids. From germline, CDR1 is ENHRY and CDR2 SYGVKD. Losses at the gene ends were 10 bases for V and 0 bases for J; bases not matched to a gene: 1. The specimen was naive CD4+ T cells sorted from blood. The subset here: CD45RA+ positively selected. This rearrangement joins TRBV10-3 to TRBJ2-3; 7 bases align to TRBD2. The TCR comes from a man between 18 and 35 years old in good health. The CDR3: CATGGSTDTQYF. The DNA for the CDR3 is TGTGCCACCGGGGGGAGCACAGATACGCAGTATTTT.